The next 11 T cell receptor beta chains were all read from a single sample in a study of T cells in Graves' hyperthyroidism and ophthalmopathy. TCR beta CDR3 sequences were amplified from RNA transcripts. The primer set for the first-round RT-PCR of the TCR CDR3 was HTBI. Each CDR3 protein gets one entry after TCRdb re-called the multiplex PCR reads with MiXCR. In the table there are 500,000 to 700,000 distinct CDR3 sequences, over 15% of which are singletons. Material: blood. The receptor source for this set is a woman aged 18-30 years with Graves' hyperthyroidism.

The chain is built from TRBV20-1 and TRBJ2-1; a possible D gene is TRBD2 (6 bases). The CDR3 runs to 14 residues. CDR1 and CDR2 from the germline V gene are DFQATT and SNEGSKA (reference sequence). The CDR3 DNA is TGCAGCTATCATGCGGGGCTTCCCTCCTACGAGCAGTTCTTC. This translates into CSYHAGLPSYEQFF.

This clonotype was detected ten times or more. The V and J genes are TRBV28 and TRBJ1-6; 7 bases fit TRBD1. The germline V gene has CDR1 MDHEN and CDR2 SYDVKM. V shed 6 bases, J shed 7 bases, and the junction held 9 bases outside the gene matches. This CDR3 contains 15 residues. Here the CDR3 DNA reads TGTGCCAGCAGATCCTACAGGGGTGGGAATTCACCCCTCCACTTT. Amino acids: CASRSYRGGNSPLHF.

This clonotype showed up just a few times. The V gene is TRBV9, the J gene TRBJ2-5; D unclear. The germline V and J ends were trimmed by 4 bases and 2 bases, with 9 bases remaining between them. CDR1 SGDLS and CDR2 YYNGEE come from the germline V gene. CDR3 length equals 13 residues. The CDR3 region is CASSPGEQETQYF. The CDR3 nucleotides are TGTGCCAGCAGCCCCGGCGAGCAAGAGACCCAGTACTTC. Complete variable domain (other parts from reference TRBV9 and TRBJ2-5): DSGVTQTPKHLITATGQRVTLRCSPRSGDLSVYWYQQSLDQGLQFLIQYYNGEERAKGNILERFSAQQFPDLHSELNLSSLELGDSALYFCASSPGEQETQYFGPGTRLLVL.

The V call is TRBV5-1, the J call TRBJ2-1; 8 bases align to TRBD1. Germline V gene data show CDR1 as SGHRS and CDR2 as YFSETQ. The J segment lost 4 bases and the V segment lost 5 bases, leaving 2 bases of the junction unmatched. The CDR3 length is 13 residues. In nucleotides, the CDR3 is TGCGCCAGCAGAGGGACAGGTTACAATGAGCAGTTCTTC. It yields the protein CASRGTGYNEQFF. The entire variable domain, with the rest obtained from reference TRBV5-1 and TRBJ2-1, is as follows: KAGVTQTPRYLIKTRGQQVTLSCSPISGHRSVSWYQQTPGQGLQFLFEYFSETQRNKGNFPGRFSGRQFSNSRSEMNVSTLELGDSALYLCASRGTGYNEQFFGPGTRLTVL.

The CDR3 sequence: CASSPKDQGRTDTQYF. For the CDR3, the DNA is TGTGCCAGCTCACCAAAAGACCAGGGCCGCACAGATACGCAGTATTTT. The chain carries TRBV18 and TRBJ2-3, with D possibly matching TRBD1 (5 bases). This CDR3 comprises 16 residues. Germline V gene data show CDR1 as KGHSH and CDR2 as LQKENI. Trimming removed 2 bases at V and 1 base at J, with 13 bases between.

This clonotype was counted ten times or more. The chain couples TRBV6-1 to TRBJ2-7, with TRBD2 identical over 10 bases. Germline values: CDR1 MNHNS, CDR2 SASEGT. V lost 9 bases, J lost 0 bases, and 8 bases stayed unmatched. This CDR3 contains 15 residues. The CDR3 coding sequence is TGTGCCAGGAGGCTAGCGGGAGCCAGCTCCTACGAGCAGTACTTC. Protein sequence: CARRLAGASSYEQYF.

This clonotype was seen more than once but under ten times. J is TRBJ2-7 and V is TRBV20-1; 9 bases fit TRBD2. CDR3 length: 15 residues. Germline V CDR1 and CDR2: DFQATT, SNEGSKA (reference sequence). V shed 6 bases, J shed 4 bases, and the junction held 13 bases outside the gene matches. CDR3: CSAIVAGVNGYEQYF. Written as DNA, the CDR3 is TGCAGTGCAATAGTAGCGGGAGTGAACGGATACGAGCAGTACTTC.

Concerning this clonotype: A much larger clone differs from this one at a single base, so this may be a read error. V gene TRBV3-1 combines with J gene TRBJ1-3; D is unresolved. Trimming left V 1 base short and J 4 bases short, with 5 bases between. Germline values: CDR1 LGHDT, CDR2 YNNKEL (reference sequence). The CDR3 has 13 amino acids. This chain's CDR3 is CASSQVPGNTIYF. CDR3 bases: TGTGCCAGCAGCCAAGTCCCCGGAAACACCATATATTTT.

This clonotype was counted a few times. V is TRBV25-1 and J is TRBJ2-6; D unresolved. This CDR3 has 16 residues. The V end was cut by 4 bases, the J end by 0 bases, with 10 bases between. Looked up from germline, CDR1 is MGHDK and CDR2 is SYGVNS. The CDR3 region is CASSAQLLSGANVLTF. The DNA of the CDR3 is TGTGCCAGCAGTGCCCAGCTGCTCTCTGGGGCCAACGTCCTGACTTTC.

There are a few counts of this clonotype. The J gene is TRBJ1-1, the V gene TRBV19; unclear D gene. CDR1 and CDR2 from the germline V gene are LNHDA and SQIVND (reference sequence). The CDR3 is made up of 13 amino acids. V was trimmed by 6 bases and J by 4 bases, leaving 12 bases between them. CDR3 DNA: TGTGCCAGTAGCCCCCCGAGGAGCACTGAAGCTTTCTTT. It translates to CASSPPRSTEAFF. The full variable domain, rest sourced from reference TRBV19 and TRBJ1-1, is DGGITQSPKYLFRKEGQNVTLSCEQNLNHDAMYWYRQDPGQGLRLIYYSQIVNDFQKGDIAEGYSVSREKKESFPLTVTSAQKNPTAFYLCASSPPRSTEAFFGQGTRLTVV.

The chain combines TRBV9 with TRBJ2-3; possible D gene TRBD2, 6 bases. This CDR3 contains 16 residues. Trimming cost V 3 bases and J 1 base, with 15 bases left between them. The germline V gene encodes CDR1 SGDLS and CDR2 YYNGEE. This CDR3 is CASSGGLREGTDTQYF. CDR3 bases: TGTGCCAGCAGCGGTGGTCTGAGGGAGGGCACAGATACGCAGTATTTT.